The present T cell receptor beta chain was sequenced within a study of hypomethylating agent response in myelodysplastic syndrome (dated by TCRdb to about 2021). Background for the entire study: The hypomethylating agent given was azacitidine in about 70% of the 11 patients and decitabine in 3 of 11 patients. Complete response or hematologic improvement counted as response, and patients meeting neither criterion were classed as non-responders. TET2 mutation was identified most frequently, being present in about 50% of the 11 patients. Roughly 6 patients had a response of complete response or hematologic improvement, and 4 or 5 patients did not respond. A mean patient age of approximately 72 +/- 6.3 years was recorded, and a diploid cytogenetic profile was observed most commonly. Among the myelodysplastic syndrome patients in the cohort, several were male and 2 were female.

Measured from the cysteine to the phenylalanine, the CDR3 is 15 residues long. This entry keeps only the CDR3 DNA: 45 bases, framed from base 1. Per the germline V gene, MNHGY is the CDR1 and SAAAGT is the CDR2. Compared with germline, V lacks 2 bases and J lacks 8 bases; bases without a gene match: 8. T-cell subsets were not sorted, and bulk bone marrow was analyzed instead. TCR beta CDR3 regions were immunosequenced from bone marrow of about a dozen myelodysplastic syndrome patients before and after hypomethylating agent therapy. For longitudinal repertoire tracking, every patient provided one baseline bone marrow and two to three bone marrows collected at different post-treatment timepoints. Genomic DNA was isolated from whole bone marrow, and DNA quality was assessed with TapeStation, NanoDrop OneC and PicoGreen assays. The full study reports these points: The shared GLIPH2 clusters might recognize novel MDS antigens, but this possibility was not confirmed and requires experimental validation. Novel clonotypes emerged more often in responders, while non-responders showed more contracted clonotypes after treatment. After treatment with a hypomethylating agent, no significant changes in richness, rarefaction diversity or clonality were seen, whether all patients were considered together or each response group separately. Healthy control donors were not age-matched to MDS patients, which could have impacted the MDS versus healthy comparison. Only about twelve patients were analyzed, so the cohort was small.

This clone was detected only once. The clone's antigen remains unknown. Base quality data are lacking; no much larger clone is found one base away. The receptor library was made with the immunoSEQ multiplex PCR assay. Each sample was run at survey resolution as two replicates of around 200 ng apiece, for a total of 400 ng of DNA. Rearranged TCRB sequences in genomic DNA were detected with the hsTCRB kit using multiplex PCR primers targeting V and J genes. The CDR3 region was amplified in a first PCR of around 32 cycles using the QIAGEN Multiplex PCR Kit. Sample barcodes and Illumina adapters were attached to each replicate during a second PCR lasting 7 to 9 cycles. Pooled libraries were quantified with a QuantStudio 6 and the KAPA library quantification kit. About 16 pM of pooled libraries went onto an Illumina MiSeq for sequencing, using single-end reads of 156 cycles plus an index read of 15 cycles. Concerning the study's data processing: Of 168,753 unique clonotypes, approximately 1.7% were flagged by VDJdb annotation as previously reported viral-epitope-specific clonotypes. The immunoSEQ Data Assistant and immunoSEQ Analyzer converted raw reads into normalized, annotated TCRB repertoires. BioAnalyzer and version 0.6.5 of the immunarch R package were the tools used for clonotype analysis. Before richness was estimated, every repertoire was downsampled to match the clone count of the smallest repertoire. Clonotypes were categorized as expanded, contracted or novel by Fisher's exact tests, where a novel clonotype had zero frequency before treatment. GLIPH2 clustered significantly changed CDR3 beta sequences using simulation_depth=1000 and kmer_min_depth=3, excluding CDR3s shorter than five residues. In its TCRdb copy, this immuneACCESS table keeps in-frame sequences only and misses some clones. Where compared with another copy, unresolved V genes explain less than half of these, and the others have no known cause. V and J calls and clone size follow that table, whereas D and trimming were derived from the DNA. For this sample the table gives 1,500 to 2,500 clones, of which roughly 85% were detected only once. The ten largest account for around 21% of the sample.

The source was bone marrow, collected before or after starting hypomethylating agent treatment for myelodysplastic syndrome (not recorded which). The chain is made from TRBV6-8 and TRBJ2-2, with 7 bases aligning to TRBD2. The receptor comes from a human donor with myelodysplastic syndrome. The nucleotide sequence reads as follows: TGTGCCAGCAGTTACCCTCCGGGAGGATCGGGGGAGCTGTTTTTT. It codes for CASSYPPGGSGELFF.